A single TCR beta chain is shown here with its context. What it recognizes is unknown. Assay: immunoSEQ multiplex PCR; the TCRdb copy retains only in-frame clones and omits some. The sample consists of 90,000 to 95,000 clones, 85% to 95% of them appearing once. This entry is derived from a study of graft-versus-host responses after intestinal transplantation. Germline V gene lookup returns CDR1 MNHNS and CDR2 SASEGT. The CDR3 spans 17 residues. Trimming at V came to 1 base and at J to 7 bases, leaving 14 bases not matched to a gene. The material was unstimulated CD8+ T cells sorted from spleen or lymph node cells, obtained before intestinal transplant. The chain links TRBV6-1 to TRBJ1-2; 8 bases map to TRBD1. The sequence was collected from a human donor who received an intestinal transplant. CDR3 sequence: CASSEGPGGDDRGGYTF. Written as DNA, the CDR3 is TGTGCCAGCAGTGAAGGTCCAGGGGGCGATGATCGAGGTGGCTACACCTTC.